This T cell receptor beta chain was captured by sequencing in a study of Ad26.COV2.S vaccination and SARS-CoV-2 variants. On the study more broadly: By the intramuscular route, Ad26.COV2.S was given once, or twice 56 days apart.

TCRdb keeps only in-frame clones here, not all; method: immunoSEQ multiplex PCR. The sample shows about 420,000 clones, approximately 90% of them seen only once. Regarding the study as a whole: There was reportedly substantial breadth in spike-specific CD8+ and CD4+ T cell responses after vaccination. The TCR breadth and depth analyses may have produced an underestimate of total T cell responses.

Sample treatment: roughly 18 received Ad26.COV2.S at low or high dose, single or two shots; about 5 received placebo; per-sample allocation not given. Sampling was performed 63 days after the first vaccine or placebo injection. The vaccine delivered Wuhan-strain SARS-CoV-2 spike through an Ad26 vector. Per germline, CDR1 GTSNPN and CDR2 SVGIG (reference sequence). The J segment lost 4 bases and the V segment lost 4 bases, leaving 13 bases of the junction unmatched. The CDR3 consists of 15 residues. A word on this clone: Antigen: not known.

The source is a person between 18 and 65 years old who received the Ad26.COV2.S COVID-19 vaccine or a placebo. This chain joins TRBV30 and TRBJ2-7; the match to TRBD2 covers 7 bases. The sequencing here drew on peripheral blood, taken in a trial of Ad26.COV2.S vaccine versus placebo. In DNA, the CDR3 is TGTGCCTGGACCCCTAGCGGAAGAAGTCCGTACGAGCAGTACTTC. This encodes CAWTPSGRSPYEQYF.